The 2 T cell receptor beta chains reported below all come from one sample, sequenced in a study of shared clonotypes between healthy human individuals. Profiled with immunoSEQ multiplex PCR; TCRdb holds only in-frame clones, not every one. The sample holds 2 million to 2.5 million clones, 85% to 95% seen once. The specimen was naive CD4+ T cells from PBMCs. Subset in this sample: CD45RA+ positively selected. The receptors come from a man younger than 35 in good health. Some clones in this sample may be carry-over from other donors' samples.

This clone was detected once. The chain combines TRBV11-2 with TRBJ2-7, with a tentative D call TRBD1 (6 bases). V lost 5 bases, J lost 2 bases, and 13 bases lay in between. Germline V CDR1 and CDR2: SGHAT, FQNNGV. CDR3 length: 14 amino acids. CDR3 DNA: TGTGCCAGCAGCAGACCGGGACAAGCCTACGAGCAGTACTTC. Protein product: CASSRPGQAYEQYF.

The V call is TRBV7-2, the J call TRBJ2-5, with D possibly matching TRBD1 (5 bases). V lost 2 bases and J 5 bases, leaving 15 bases between the germline ends. This CDR3 spans 15 amino acids. From germline, CDR1 is SGHTA and CDR2 FQGNSA. The CDR3 DNA follows: TGTGCCAGCAGCTTAAGATGGGGCCGTTGGGAGACCCAGTACTTC. Protein: CASSLRWGRWETQYF.